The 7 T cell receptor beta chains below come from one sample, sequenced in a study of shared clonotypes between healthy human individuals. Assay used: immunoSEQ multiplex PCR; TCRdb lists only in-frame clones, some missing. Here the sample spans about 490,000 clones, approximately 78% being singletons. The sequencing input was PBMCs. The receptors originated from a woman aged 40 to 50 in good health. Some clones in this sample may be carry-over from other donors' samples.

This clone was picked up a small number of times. The CDR3: CAWSPRRTEAFF. Written as DNA, the CDR3 is TGTGCCTGGAGCCCCCGCCGGACTGAAGCTTTCTTT. J is TRBJ1-1 and V is TRBV30, with D unresolved. V was clipped by 3 bases and J by 5 bases, with 10 bases between them. The germline CDR1 and CDR2 sequences are GTSNPN and SVGIG (reference sequence). The CDR3 is made up of 12 amino acids.

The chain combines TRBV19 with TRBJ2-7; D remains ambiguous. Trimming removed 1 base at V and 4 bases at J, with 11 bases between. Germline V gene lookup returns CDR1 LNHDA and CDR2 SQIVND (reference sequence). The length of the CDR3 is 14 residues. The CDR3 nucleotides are TGTGCCAGTAGTATAGGAGGCTCCAAATACGAGCAGTACTTC. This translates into CASSIGGSKYEQYF.

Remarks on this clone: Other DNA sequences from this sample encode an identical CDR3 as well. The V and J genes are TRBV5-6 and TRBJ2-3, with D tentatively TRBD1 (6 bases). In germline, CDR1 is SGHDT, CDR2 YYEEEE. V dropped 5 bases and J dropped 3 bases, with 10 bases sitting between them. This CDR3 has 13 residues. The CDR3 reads CASSLQGTDTQYF. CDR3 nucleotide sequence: TGTGCCAGCAGTTTACAGGGAACAGATACGCAGTATTTT.

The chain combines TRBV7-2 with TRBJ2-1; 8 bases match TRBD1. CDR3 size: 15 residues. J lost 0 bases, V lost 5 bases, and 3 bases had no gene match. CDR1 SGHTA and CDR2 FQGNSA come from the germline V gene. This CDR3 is CASSPGQGSYNEQFF. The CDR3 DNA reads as TGTGCCAGCAGCCCCGGACAGGGCTCCTACAATGAGCAGTTCTTC.

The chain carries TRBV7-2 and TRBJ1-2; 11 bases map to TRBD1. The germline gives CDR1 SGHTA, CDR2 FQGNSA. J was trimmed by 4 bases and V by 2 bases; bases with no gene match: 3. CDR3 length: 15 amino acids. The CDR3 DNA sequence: TGTGCCAGCAGCTTAATTGGACAGGGGGCCTATGGCTACACCTTC. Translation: CASSLIGQGAYGYTF.

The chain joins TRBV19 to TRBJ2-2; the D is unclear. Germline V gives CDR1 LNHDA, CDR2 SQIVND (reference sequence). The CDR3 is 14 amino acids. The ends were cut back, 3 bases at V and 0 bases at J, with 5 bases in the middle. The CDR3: CASSINTNTGELFF. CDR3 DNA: TGTGCCAGTAGTATTAACACGAACACCGGGGAGCTGTTTTTT.

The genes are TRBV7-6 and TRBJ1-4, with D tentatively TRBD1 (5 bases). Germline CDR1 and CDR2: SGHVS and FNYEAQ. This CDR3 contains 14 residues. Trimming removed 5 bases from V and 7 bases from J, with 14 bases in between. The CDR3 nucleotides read TGTGCCAGCAGCGATCCAATAAGGGGTGAAAAACTGTTTTTT. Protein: CASSDPIRGEKLFF.